The clone carrying this T cell receptor beta chain turned up a few times. Antigen specificity is unknown. V shed 3 bases and J 6 bases; nucleotides not matched to a gene: 11. The germline gives CDR1 SGHNT, CDR2 YYREEE (reference sequence). The CDR3 covers 15 residues. This entry is derived from a study of early T cells in non-severe SARS-CoV-2 infection. Study at large: Unpaired chains resulted from sequencing bulk RNA of unsorted whole blood. Findings and limits, study-wide: Anti-spike CD8 specificities were favored by VDJdb matching, whose results missed private and CD4 specificities.

The TCR library protocol was used to attach unique molecular identifiers. These identifiers were attached to individual cDNA molecules. One entry per CDR3 protein results from TCRdb running MiXCR on the 5' RACE reads. The table shows about 60,000 distinct CDR3 sequences, with approximately 10% occurring only once. The TCR comes from an adult who was a healthcare worker with PCR-confirmed SARS-CoV-2 infection or an uninfected control (not recorded which). The sample comprised whole blood. The V and J genes are TRBV5-4 and TRBJ1-2; 7 nucleotides align to TRBD1. The CDR3 loop reads CASSSTGRGGDGYTF. In DNA form, the CDR3 reads TGTGCCAGCAGCTCTACCGGGAGAGGGGGCGATGGCTACACCTTC.